This is a list of T cell receptor beta chains from one sample in a study of T cell changes during pregnancy in multiple sclerosis. TCRdb's table, derived via immunoSEQ multiplex PCR, lists solely in-frame clones and lacks some. The repertoire includes around 130,000 clones, over 85% of them detected once, and around 6% sits in the top ten. The sample here was peripheral blood, taken before pregnancy. These receptors were collected from a female donor with multiple sclerosis, enrolled in a pregnancy study. Each CDR3 is given with its conserved first and last residue. Each record gives: clone size, D gene, V gene, J gene, CDR3 protein, CDR3 DNA. D genes are given only for firm matches. Clone size appears in some rows only: once, few, many, or a class for an expanded clone.

>once|-|TRBV6-1|TRBJ2-2
CASSDRGDYTGELFF
TGTGCCAGCAGTGACAGGGGGGACTACACCGGGGAGCTGTTTTTT
>once|-|TRBV6-6|TRBJ1-2
CASTISSAYGYTF
TGTGCCAGCACTATCTCCTCTGCGTACGGCTACACCTTC
>-|TRBD1|TRBV5-1|TRBJ1-4
CASSRWTGENEKLFF
TGCGCCAGCAGCAGATGGACAGGCGAAAATGAAAAACTGTTTTTT
>-|TRBD2|TRBV19|TRBJ2-3
CASSRSSGGSTDTQYF
TGTGCCAGTAGTCGGTCAAGCGGGGGGAGCACAGATACGCAGTATTTT
>-|TRBD2|TRBV7-2|TRBJ2-5
CASSSGLAGVSQYF
TGTGCCAGCAGCTCAGGACTAGCGGGGGTATCCCAGTACTTC
>-|-|TRBV6-1|TRBJ2-5
CASIAVFSETQYF
TGTGCCAGCATAGCGGTTTTTTCGGAGACCCAGTACTTC
>once|-|TRBV28|TRBJ2-7
CASRAGLFEQYF
TGTGCCAGCAGGGCGGGGTTGTTCGAGCAGTACTTC
>once|-|TRBV7-2|TRBJ2-1
CASSFSWVGNEQFF
TGTGCCAGCAGCTTTAGTTGGGTCGGGAATGAGCAGTTCTTC
>-|TRBD1|TRBV9|TRBJ1-1
CASSVSGTGGTEAFF
TGTGCCAGCAGCGTTTCCGGGACAGGGGGCACTGAAGCTTTCTTT
>-|TRBD1|TRBV7-9|TRBJ2-7
CASRQGARVEQYF
TGTGCCAGCAGGCAGGGGGCGCGGGTCGAGCAGTACTTC
>-|-|TRBV7-2|TRBJ2-7
CASSLNSREQYF
TGTGCCAGCAGCTTAAATTCGCGCGAGCAGTACTTC
>-|-|TRBV30|TRBJ2-7
CAWSALSMYEQYF
TGTGCCTGGAGTGCCCTTTCTATGTACGAGCAGTACTTC
>-|TRBD1|TRBV5-6|TRBJ1-2
CASSSGQVYGYTF
TGTGCCAGCAGCTCCGGACAGGTTTATGGCTACACCTTC
>-|TRBD1|TRBV4-1|TRBJ1-3
CASSLVQGATGNTIYF
TGCGCCAGCAGCCTCGTACAGGGGGCGACTGGAAACACCATATATTTT
>-|-|TRBV4-1|TRBJ1-2
CASSQGATSYGYTF
TGCGCCAGCAGCCAAGGTGCAACATCCTATGGCTACACCTTC
>-|-|TRBV5-1|TRBJ2-1
CASSLGGQPYNEQFF
TGCGCCAGCAGCTTGGGGGGGCAACCCTACAATGAGCAGTTCTTC
>few|TRBD1|TRBV19|TRBJ1-2
CASSITGVEYGYTF
TGTGCCAGTAGTATCACAGGGGTAGAGTATGGCTACACCTTC